This T cell receptor beta chain appears in the sequencing data of a study of T cells after yellow fever vaccination. TCRdb recomputed calls from the 5' RACE reads with MiXCR, one row per CDR3 protein. This sample has about 310,000 distinct CDR3 sequences, with more than 3% found just once. A few counts support this clonotype. CDR3 size: 14 residues. Unmatched junction bases numbered 8, after V lost 5 bases and J lost 7 bases. V gene TRBV12-3 or TRBV12-4 combines with J gene TRBJ2-4; the match to TRBD1 covers 7 bases. The TCR originated in a young man who received the YFV17D yellow fever vaccine. The sample was PBMCs, taken on the day of the yellow fever booster vaccination. CDR3 DNA: TGTGCCAGCAGTCTACAGGGGACCCGGAACATTCAGTACTTC. This gives the protein CASSLQGTRNIQYF.